These 8 T cell receptor beta chains came from one sample sequenced in a study of glioma-infiltrating T cells. TCR alpha and beta CDR3 regions were amplified from RNA using iRepertoire nested multiplex PCR. One entry per CDR3 protein results from TCRdb running MiXCR on the multiplex PCR reads. The table has about 17,000 distinct CDR3 sequences, over 45% seen once. Sequences were obtained from glioma tissue, nonneoplastic brain tissue, or PBMCs (not recorded which). Receptor source: a human donor with low-grade glioma or glioblastoma, undergoing nonglioma brain surgery, or in good health (not recorded which).

V gene TRBV6-5 combines with J gene TRBJ2-5, with TRBD2 identical over 10 bases. Unmatched junction bases numbered 13, after V lost 8 bases and J lost 1 base. Per germline, CDR1 MNHEY and CDR2 SVGAGI. The CDR3 has 17 residues. CDR3 nucleotide sequence: TGTGCCAGCGTAGCTAGCGGGAGTCCCTACCCCCAAGAGACCCAGTACTTC. This sequence encodes CASVASGSPYPQETQYF.

The chain is built from TRBV27 and TRBJ2-7; possibly TRBD1 or TRBD2 for D (5 bases each). The CDR3 consists of 13 residues. V was trimmed by 8 bases and J by 7 bases, leaving 18 bases between them. Germline V gene sequence: CDR1 MNHEY, CDR2 SMNVEV (reference sequence). CDR3 residues: CASARYGDGEQYF. The CDR3 DNA is TGTGCCAGCGCCAGATACGGGGACGGGGAGCAGTACTTC.

The table lists this clonotype with a count of one. V gene TRBV19 combines with J gene TRBJ1-5; D perhaps matches TRBD1 (6 bases). Trimming left V 3 bases short and J 8 bases short, with 14 bases between. This CDR3 contains 14 residues. Looked up from germline, CDR1 is LNHDA and CDR2 is SQIVND (reference sequence). The CDR3 loop is CASSMGQGWEPQHF. The CDR3 DNA reads as TGTGCCAGTAGTATGGGGCAGGGGTGGGAGCCCCAGCATTTT.

In DNA, the CDR3 is TGTGCCAGCAGTGAATATTACGAGCAGTACTTC. Translated: CASSEYYEQYF. This sequence joins TRBV25-1 and TRBJ2-7; D remains ambiguous. The CDR3 contains 11 residues. Germline CDR1 and CDR2: MGHDK and SYGVNS. V lost 0 bases, J lost 4 bases, and 1 base lay in between.

This clonotype was picked up a small number of times. The chain's CDR3 is CSGRGLNTEAFF. The CDR3 nucleotides are TGCAGCGGCCGGGGGCTGAACACTGAAGCTTTCTTT. This chain joins TRBV29-1 and TRBJ1-1; D may be TRBD1 (6 bases). V was clipped by 7 bases and J by 0 bases, with 9 bases between them. Germline lookup yields CDR1 SQVTM and CDR2 ANQGSEA. The CDR3 has 12 residues.

The genes are TRBV20-1 and TRBJ1-6; possible D gene TRBD1, 5 bases. V lost 1 base to trimming and J lost 8 bases, with 12 bases between them. CDR1 DFQATT and CDR2 SNEGSKA come from the germline V gene (reference sequence). The CDR3 consists of 14 residues. The CDR3 coding sequence is TGCAGTGCTAGAGTCGGGACCGCTCATTCACCCCTCCACTTT. Encoded protein: CSARVGTAHSPLHF.

This clonotype occurred many times. The rearrangement links TRBV11-2 to TRBJ2-7; D call uncertain. V was shortened by 3 bases and J by 7 bases, with 19 bases between the two germline ends. This CDR3 region has 15 residues. CDR1 and CDR2 (germline): SGHAT, FQNNGV. CDR3: CASSFTEPGLGEQYF. The CDR3 DNA reads as TGTGCCAGCAGCTTCACGGAACCGGGCCTTGGGGAGCAGTACTTC. Drawing the rest from reference TRBV11-2 and TRBJ2-7, the complete variable domain is EAGVAQSPRYKIIEKRQSVAFWCNPISGHATLYWYQQILGQGPKLLIQFQNNGVVDDSQLPKDRFSAERLKGVDSTLKIQPAKLEDSAVYLCASSFTEPGLGEQYFGPGTRLTVT.

This clonotype was found a few times. V gene TRBV6-1 combines with J gene TRBJ1-6; D not certain. Trimming removed 7 bases at V and 7 bases at J, with 5 bases between. Germline CDR1 is MNHNS and CDR2 is SASEGT. The CDR3 covers 11 residues. As DNA, the CDR3 is TGTGCCAGCACTGGAAATTCACCCCTCCACTTT. Translated: CASTGNSPLHF.